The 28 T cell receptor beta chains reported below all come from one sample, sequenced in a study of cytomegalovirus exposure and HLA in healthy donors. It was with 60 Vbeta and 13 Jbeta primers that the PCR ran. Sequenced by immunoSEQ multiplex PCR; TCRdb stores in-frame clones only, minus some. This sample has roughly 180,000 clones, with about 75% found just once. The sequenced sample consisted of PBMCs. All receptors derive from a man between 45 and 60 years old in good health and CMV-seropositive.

Written as DNA, the CDR3 is TGTGCCAGCAGCTTTACTACGAGCGGGGAGCTGTTTTTT. This codes for CASSFTTSGELFF. The chain couples TRBV7-9 to TRBJ2-2; unclear D gene. The CDR3 is 13 amino acids. The V and J ends lost 3 bases and 7 bases respectively, with 9 bases between them. Germline CDR1 SEHNR, CDR2 FQNEAQ (reference sequence).

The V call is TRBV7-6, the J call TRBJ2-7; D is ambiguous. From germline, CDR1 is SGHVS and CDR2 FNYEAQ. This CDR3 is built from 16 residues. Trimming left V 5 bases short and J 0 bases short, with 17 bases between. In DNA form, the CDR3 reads TGTGCCAGCAGCCCCCCCATGGGCAGAAACTCCTACGAGCAGTACTTC. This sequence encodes CASSPPMGRNSYEQYF.

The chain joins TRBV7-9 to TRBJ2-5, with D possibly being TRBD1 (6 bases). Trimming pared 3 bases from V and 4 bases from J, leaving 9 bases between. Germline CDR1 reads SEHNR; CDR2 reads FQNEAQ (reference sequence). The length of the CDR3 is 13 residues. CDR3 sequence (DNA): TGTGCCAGCAGCTTCAGGGGCCCAGAGACCCAGTACTTC. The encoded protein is CASSFRGPETQYF.

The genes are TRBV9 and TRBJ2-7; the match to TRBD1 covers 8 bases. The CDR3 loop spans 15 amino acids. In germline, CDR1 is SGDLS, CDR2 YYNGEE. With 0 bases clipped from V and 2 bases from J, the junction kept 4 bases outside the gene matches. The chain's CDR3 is CASSVGPGQAYEQYF. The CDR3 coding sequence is TGTGCCAGCAGCGTAGGACCGGGACAGGCCTACGAGCAGTACTTC.

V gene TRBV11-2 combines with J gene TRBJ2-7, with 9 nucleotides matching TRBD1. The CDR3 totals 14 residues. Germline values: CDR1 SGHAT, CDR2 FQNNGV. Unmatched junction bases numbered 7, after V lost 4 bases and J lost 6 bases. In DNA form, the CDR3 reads TGTGCCAGCAGCTGGGGACAGGGTCGAGGCGAGCAGTACTTC. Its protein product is CASSWGQGRGEQYF.

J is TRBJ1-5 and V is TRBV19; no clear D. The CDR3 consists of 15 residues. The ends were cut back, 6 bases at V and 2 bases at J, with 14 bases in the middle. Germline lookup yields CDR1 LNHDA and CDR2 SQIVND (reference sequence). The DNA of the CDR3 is TGTGCCAGTAGATTAGACGGGTGGGGCAATCAGCCCCAGCATTTT. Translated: CASRLDGWGNQPQHF. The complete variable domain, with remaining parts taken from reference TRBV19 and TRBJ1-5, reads DGGITQSPKYLFRKEGQNVTLSCEQNLNHDAMYWYRQDPGQGLRLIYYSQIVNDFQKGDIAEGYSVSREKKESFPLTVTSAQKNPTAFYLCASRLDGWGNQPQHFGDGTRLSIL.

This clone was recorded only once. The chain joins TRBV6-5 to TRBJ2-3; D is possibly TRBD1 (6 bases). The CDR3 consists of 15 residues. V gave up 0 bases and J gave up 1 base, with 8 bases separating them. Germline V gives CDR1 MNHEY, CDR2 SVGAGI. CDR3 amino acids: CASSYSGTRTDTQYF. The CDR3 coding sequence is TGTGCCAGCAGTTACTCAGGGACACGCACAGATACGCAGTATTTT.

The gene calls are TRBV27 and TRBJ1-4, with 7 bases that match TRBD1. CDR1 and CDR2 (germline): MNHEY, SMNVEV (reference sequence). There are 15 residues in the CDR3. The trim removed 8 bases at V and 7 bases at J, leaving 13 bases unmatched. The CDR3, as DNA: TGTGCCAGCGCCATGACAGGGAATGGGGTTGAAAAACTGTTTTTT. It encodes CASAMTGNGVEKLFF. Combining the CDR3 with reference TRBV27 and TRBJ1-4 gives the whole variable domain EAQVTQNPRYLITVTGKKLTVTCSQNMNHEYMSWYRQDPGLGLRQIYYSMNVEVTDKGDVPEGYKVSRKEKRNFPLILESPSPNQTSLYFCASAMTGNGVEKLFFGSGTQLSVL.

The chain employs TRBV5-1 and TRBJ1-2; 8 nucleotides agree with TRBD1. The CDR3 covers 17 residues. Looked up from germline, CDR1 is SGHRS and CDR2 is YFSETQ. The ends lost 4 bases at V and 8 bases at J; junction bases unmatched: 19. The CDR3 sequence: CASSGALGTGRGYGYTF. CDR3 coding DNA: TGCGCCAGCAGCGGGGCCCTCGGGACAGGACGGGGATACGGCTACACCTTC.

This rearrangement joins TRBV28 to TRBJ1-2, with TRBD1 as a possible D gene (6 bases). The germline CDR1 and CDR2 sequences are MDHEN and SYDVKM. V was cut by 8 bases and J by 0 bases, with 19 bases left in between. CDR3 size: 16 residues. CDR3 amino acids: CASEGQFSPPNYGYTF. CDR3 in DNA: TGTGCCAGCGAAGGACAGTTCTCGCCTCCTAACTATGGCTACACCTTC.

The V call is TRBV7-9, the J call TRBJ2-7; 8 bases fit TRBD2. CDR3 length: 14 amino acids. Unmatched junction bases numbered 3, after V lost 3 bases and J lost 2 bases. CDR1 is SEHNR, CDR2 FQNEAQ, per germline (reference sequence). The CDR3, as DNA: TGTGCCAGCAGCTTTAGCGGGACCACCTACGAGCAGTACGTC. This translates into CASSFSGTTYEQYV.

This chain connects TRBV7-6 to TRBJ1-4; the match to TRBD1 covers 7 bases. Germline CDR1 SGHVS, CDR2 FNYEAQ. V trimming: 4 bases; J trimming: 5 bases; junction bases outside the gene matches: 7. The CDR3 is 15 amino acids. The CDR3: CASSSTWGQNEKLFF. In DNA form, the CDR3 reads TGTGCCAGCAGCTCGACTTGGGGACAGAATGAAAAACTGTTTTTT.

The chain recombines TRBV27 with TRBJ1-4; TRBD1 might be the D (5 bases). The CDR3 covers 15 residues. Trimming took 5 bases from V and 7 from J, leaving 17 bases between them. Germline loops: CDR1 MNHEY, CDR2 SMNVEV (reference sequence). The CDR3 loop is CASSPIGGIGEKLFF. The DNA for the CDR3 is TGTGCCAGCAGTCCTATCGGGGGAATTGGTGAAAAACTGTTTTTT.

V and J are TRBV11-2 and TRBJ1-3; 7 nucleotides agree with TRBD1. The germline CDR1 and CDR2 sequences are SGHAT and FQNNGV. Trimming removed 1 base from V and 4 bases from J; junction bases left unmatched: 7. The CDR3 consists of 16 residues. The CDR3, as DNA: TGTGCCAGCAGCTTAGTCGGCAGGGGGTCAGGAAACACCATATATTTT. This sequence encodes CASSLVGRGSGNTIYF.

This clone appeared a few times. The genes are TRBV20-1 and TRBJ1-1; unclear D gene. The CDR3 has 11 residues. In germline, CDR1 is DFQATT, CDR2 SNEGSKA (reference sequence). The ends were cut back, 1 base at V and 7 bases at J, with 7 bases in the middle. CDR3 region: CSARVGGEAFF. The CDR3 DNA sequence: TGCAGTGCTAGAGTCGGAGGTGAAGCTTTCTTT.

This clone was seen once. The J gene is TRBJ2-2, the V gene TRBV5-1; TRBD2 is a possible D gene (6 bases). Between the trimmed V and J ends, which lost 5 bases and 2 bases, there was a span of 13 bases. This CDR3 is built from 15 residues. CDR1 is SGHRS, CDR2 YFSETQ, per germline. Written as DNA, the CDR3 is TGCGCCAGCAGGGAGGGAGCGAGAAACACCGGGGAGCTGTTTTTT. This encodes CASREGARNTGELFF. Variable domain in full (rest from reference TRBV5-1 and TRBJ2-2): KAGVTQTPRYLIKTRGQQVTLSCSPISGHRSVSWYQQTPGQGLQFLFEYFSETQRNKGNFPGRFSGRQFSNSRSEMNVSTLELGDSALYLCASREGARNTGELFFGEGSRLTVL.

CDR3 residues: CASSVGGYYGYTF. In DNA form, the CDR3 reads TGTGCCAGCAGTGTGGGAGGTTACTATGGCTACACCTTC. The chain uses TRBV25-1 and TRBJ1-2; D remains ambiguous. The V gene's germline CDR1 is MGHDK and CDR2 SYGVNS. This CDR3 contains 13 residues. V shed 4 bases and J shed 3 bases, with 9 bases lying between them.

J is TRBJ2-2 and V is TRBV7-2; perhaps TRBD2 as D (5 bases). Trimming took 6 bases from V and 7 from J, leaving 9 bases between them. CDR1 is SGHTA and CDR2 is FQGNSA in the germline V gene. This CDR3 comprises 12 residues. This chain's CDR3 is CASSSGVGELFF. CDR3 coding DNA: TGTGCCAGCAGTTCCGGGGTCGGGGAGCTGTTTTTT. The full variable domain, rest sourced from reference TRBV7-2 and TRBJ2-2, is GAGVSQSPSNKVTEKGKDVELRCDPISGHTALYWYRQSLGQGLEFLIYFQGNSAPDKSGLPSDRFSAERTGGSVSTLTIQRTQQEDSAVYLCASSSGVGELFFGEGSRLTVL.

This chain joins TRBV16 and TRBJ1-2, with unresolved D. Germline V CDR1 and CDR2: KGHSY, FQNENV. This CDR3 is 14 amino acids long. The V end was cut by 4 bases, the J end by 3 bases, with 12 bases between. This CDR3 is CASSPQPGYYGYTF. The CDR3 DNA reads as TGTGCCAGCAGCCCTCAACCAGGTTACTATGGCTACACCTTC.

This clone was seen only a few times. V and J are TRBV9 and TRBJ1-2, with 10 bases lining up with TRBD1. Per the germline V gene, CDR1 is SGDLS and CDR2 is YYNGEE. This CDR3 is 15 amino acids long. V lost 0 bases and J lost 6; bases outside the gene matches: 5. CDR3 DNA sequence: TGTGCCAGCAGCGTAGGGGGACAGGGGAAAGATGGCTACACCTTC. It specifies CASSVGGQGKDGYTF.

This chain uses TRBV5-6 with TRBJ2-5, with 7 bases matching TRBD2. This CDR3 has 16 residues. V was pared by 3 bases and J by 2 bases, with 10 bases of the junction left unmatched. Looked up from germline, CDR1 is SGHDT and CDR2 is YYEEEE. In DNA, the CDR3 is TGTGCCAGCAGCTGGGGTGGCGGGGGATCTCAAGAGACCCAGTACTTC. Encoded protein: CASSWGGGGSQETQYF.

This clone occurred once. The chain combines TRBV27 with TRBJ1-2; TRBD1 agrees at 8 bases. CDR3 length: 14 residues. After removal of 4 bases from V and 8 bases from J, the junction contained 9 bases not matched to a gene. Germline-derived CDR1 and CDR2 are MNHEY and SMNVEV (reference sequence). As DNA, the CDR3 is TGTGCCAGCAGTTGGACAGGGCCACAGGGGGGCTACACCTTC. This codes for CASSWTGPQGGYTF.

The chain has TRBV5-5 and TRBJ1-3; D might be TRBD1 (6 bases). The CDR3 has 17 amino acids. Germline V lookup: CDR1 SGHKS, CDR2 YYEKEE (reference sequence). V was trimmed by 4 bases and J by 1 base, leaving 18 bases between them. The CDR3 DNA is TGTGCCAGCAGCGCCAACCCAGGGGTCACATCTGGAAACACCATATATTTT. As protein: CASSANPGVTSGNTIYF.

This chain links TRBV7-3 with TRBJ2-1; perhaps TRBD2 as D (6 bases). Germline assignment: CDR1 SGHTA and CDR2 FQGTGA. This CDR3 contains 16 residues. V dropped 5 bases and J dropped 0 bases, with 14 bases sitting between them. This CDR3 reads CASSPAGPGSYNEQFF. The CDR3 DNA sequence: TGTGCCAGCAGCCCCGCGGGGCCGGGCTCCTACAATGAGCAGTTCTTC.

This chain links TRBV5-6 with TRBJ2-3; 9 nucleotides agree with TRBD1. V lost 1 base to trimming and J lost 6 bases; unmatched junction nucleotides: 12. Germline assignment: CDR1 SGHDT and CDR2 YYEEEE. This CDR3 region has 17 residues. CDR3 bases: TGTGCCAGCAGCTTGAAATGGCGGACAGGGGCTATGGATACGCAGTATTTT. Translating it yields CASSLKWRTGAMDTQYF.

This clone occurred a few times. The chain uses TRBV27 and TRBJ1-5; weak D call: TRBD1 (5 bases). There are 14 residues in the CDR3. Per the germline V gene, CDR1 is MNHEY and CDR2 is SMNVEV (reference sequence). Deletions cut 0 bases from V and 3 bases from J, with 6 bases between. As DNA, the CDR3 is TGTGCCAGCAGTTTATCGGGGCTCAATCAGCCCCAGCATTTT. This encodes CASSLSGLNQPQHF.

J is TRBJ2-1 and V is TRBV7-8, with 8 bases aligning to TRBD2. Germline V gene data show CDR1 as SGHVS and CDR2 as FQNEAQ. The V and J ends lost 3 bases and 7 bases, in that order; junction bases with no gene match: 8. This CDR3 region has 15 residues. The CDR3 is CASSLGRGGKNEQFF. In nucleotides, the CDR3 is TGTGCCAGCAGCTTGGGACGGGGGGGGAAGAATGAGCAGTTCTTC.

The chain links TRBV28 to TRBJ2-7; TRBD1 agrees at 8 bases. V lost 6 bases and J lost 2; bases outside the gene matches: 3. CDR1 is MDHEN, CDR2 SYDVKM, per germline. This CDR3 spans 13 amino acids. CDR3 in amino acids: CASRQGVPYEQYF. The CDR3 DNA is TGTGCCAGCAGACAGGGGGTTCCCTACGAGCAGTACTTC.